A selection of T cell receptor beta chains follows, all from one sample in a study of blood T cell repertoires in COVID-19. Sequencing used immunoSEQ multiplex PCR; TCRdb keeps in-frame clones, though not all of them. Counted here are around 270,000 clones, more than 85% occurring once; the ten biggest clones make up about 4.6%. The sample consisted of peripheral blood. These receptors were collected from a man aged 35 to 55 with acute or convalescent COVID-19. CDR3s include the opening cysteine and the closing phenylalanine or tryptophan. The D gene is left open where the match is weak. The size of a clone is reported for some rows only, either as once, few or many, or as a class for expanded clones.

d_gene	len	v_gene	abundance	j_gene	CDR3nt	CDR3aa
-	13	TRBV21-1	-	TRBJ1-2	TGTGCCAGCAGCGCTTCCCCACGGAGAGGCTACACCTTC	CASSASPRRGYTF
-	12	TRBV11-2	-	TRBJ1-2	TGTGCCAGCAGCTGGGGGGGAGATGGCTACACCTTC	CASSWGGDGYTF
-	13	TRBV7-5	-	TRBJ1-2	TGTGTCAGAAGCTTACAGGGACTATATGGCTACACCTTC	CVRSLQGLYGYTF
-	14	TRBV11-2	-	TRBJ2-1	TGTGCCAGCAGCGCGCATGGCTCCTACAATGAGCAGTTCTTC	CASSAHGSYNEQFF
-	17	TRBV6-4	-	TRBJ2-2	TGTGCCAGCAGTGACATGGCTGGGACGGAGGGTTCCGGGGAGCTGTTTTTT	CASSDMAGTEGSGELFF
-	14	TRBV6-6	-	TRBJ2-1	TGTGCCAGCAGTAAACAGGGTTCCTACAATGAGCAGTTCTTC	CASSKQGSYNEQFF
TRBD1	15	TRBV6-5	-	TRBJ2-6	TGTGCCAGCAGAACAGGGGACTCTGGGGCCAACGTCCTGACTTTC	CASRTGDSGANVLTF
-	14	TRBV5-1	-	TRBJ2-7	TGCGCCAGCAGCTTGGCAGGGGACTCCTACGAGCAGTACTTC	CASSLAGDSYEQYF
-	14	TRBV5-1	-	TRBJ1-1	TGCGCCAGCAGCTTGGCCGGGATAAATACTGAAGCTTTCTTT	CASSLAGINTEAFF
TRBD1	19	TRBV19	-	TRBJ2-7	TGTGCCAGTACCTCACCCGGGGGCGGGACAGGGAATGGATCCTACGAGCAGTACTTC	CASTSPGGGTGNGSYEQYF
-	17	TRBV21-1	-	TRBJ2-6	TGTGCCAACCACAGAAGACTAGCTTCCTCTGGGGCCAACGTCCTGACTTTC	CANHRRLASSGANVLTF
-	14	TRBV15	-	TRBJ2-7	TGTGCCACCAGCAGAGATTCTAATCCCCACGAGCAGTACTTC	CATSRDSNPHEQYF
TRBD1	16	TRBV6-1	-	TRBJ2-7	TGTGCCAGCAGTGATCTATCTGGGACAGGTTCCTACGAGCAGTACTTC	CASSDLSGTGSYEQYF
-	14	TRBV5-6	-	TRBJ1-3	TGTGCCAGCAGCTTGGCCGGCGGTGGAAACACCATATATTTT	CASSLAGGGNTIYF
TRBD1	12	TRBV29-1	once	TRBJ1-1	TGCAGCGTAAGACAGGGAAGAACTGAAGCTTTCTTT	CSVRQGRTEAFF
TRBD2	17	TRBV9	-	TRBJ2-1	TGTGCCAGCAGCAACATCCACGGGGGGGCCTCCTACAATGAGCAGTTCTTC	CASSNIHGGASYNEQFF
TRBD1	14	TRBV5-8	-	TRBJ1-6	TGTGCCAGCAGTAGACAGGGTTTGAATTCACCCCTCCACTTT	CASSRQGLNSPLHF